Each of the 26 T cell receptor beta chains below was sequenced from the same sample in a study of cytomegalovirus exposure and HLA in healthy donors. The PCR employed 60 Vbeta primers together with 13 Jbeta primers. Profiling relied on immunoSEQ multiplex PCR, and the TCRdb table lists in-frame clones only, not all of them. The sample yields roughly 120,000 clones, roughly 79% seen once. Sequencing was performed on PBMCs. The receptors here all came from a woman aged 18 to 35 in good health and CMV-seronegative.

Comments on this clone: The sample holds other DNA sequences that translate to the same CDR3. V gene TRBV27 combines with J gene TRBJ1-1, with a tentative D call TRBD1 (5 bases). Germline V lookup: CDR1 MNHEY, CDR2 SMNVEV (reference sequence). Trimming removed 2 bases from V and 1 base from J, with 8 bases in between. The CDR3 contains 14 residues. CDR3 sequence (DNA): TGTGCCAGCAGTTTAGCAGGGCCGAACACTGAAGCTTTCTTT. The encoded protein is CASSLAGPNTEAFF.

The J gene is TRBJ1-1, the V gene TRBV27; D is uncertain. CDR1 and CDR2 (germline): MNHEY, SMNVEV (reference sequence). The V end lost 5 bases, the J end lost 4 bases, and 20 bases lay between the germline ends. This CDR3 is 16 amino acids long. The CDR3 DNA reads TGTGCCAGCAGTACCCTAACGGTTAGCGGGAGCACTGAAGCTTTCTTT. Translating gives CASSTLTVSGSTEAFF.

V and J are TRBV29-1 and TRBJ2-6; possibly TRBD1 for D (5 bases). CDR1 is SQVTM, CDR2 ANQGSEA, per germline. Trimming shortened V by 0 bases and J by 1 base, and 10 bases separated the two germline ends. The CDR3 is 16 residues long. The CDR3 loop is CSVEDKQGSGANVLTF. For the CDR3, the DNA is TGCAGCGTTGAAGATAAGCAGGGTTCTGGGGCCAACGTCCTGACTTTC. Variable domain in full (rest from reference TRBV29-1 and TRBJ2-6): SAVISQKPSRDICQRGTSLTIQCQVDSQVTMMFWYRQQPGQSLTLIATANQGSEATYESGFVIDKFPISRPNLTFSTLTVSNMSPEDSSIYLCSVEDKQGSGANVLTFGAGSRLTVL.

This clone has a handful of counts. The chain uses TRBV29-1 and TRBJ1-2; possible D gene TRBD1, 5 bases. The V end lost 7 bases, the J end lost 3 bases, and 15 bases lay between the germline ends. Germline lookup yields CDR1 SQVTM and CDR2 ANQGSEA. The CDR3 length is 13 residues. CDR3 protein: CSDRDGGDYGYTF. CDR3 DNA: TGCAGCGACCGGGACGGCGGGGACTATGGCTACACCTTC.

This sequence joins TRBV4-1 and TRBJ2-5; TRBD2 agrees at 7 bases. CDR1 and CDR2 from the germline V gene are MGHRA and YSYEKL. CDR3 size: 17 residues. Trimming took 3 bases from V and 2 from J; bases not matched to a gene: 12. The CDR3 DNA is TGCGCCAGCAGCCAGGATTTCCGCGGGGGACCTCAAGAGACCCAGTACTTC. Amino acid sequence: CASSQDFRGGPQETQYF.

The chain has TRBV15 and TRBJ2-7; 9 nucleotides match TRBD1. Germline V CDR1 and CDR2: LNHNV, YYDKDF (reference sequence). The CDR3 has 14 residues. The ends lost 6 bases at V and 0 bases at J; junction bases unmatched: 3. CDR3 nucleotides: TGTGCCACCAGAGGGACAGGGCACTCCTACGAGCAGTACTTC. Protein sequence: CATRGTGHSYEQYF.

This clone was counted at least ten times. The chain has TRBV6-1 and TRBJ1-2; D is ambiguous. Germline CDR1 reads MNHNS; CDR2 reads SASEGT. The CDR3 length is 13 residues. Trimming removed 7 bases from V and 4 bases from J, with 13 bases in between. The CDR3 coding sequence is TGTGCCAGCACCTCAGGAGGTGTCTATGGCTACACCTTC. Its translation: CASTSGGVYGYTF.

The gene calls are TRBV5-1 and TRBJ1-1; TRBD1 matches 7 bases. The trim removed 1 base at V and 5 bases at J, leaving 8 bases unmatched. CDR1 is SGHRS and CDR2 is YFSETQ in the germline V gene. The CDR3 has 15 amino acids. CDR3 loop: CASSLRTGEPTEAFF. CDR3 nucleotides: TGCGCCAGCAGCTTGAGGACAGGCGAACCGACTGAAGCTTTCTTT.

The gene calls are TRBV9 and TRBJ2-3, with TRBD1 identical over 7 bases. The CDR3 extends over 14 amino acids. Germline V CDR1 and CDR2: SGDLS, YYNGEE. With V trimmed by 4 bases and J by 5 bases, 7 bases remained unmatched. CDR3 DNA: TGTGCCAGCAGCCCCCGACAGGGTGGAGATACGCAGTATTTT. Its protein is CASSPRQGGDTQYF.

The CDR3 bases are TGTGCCAGCAGTTCCTCACCCTTCAGGAGCACAGATACGCAGTATTTT. Encoded protein: CASSSSPFRSTDTQYF. The chain couples TRBV28 to TRBJ2-3; D ambiguous. There are 16 residues in the CDR3. The V gene lost 4 bases and the J gene lost 0 bases, with 14 bases spanning the gap. Germline CDR1 reads MDHEN; CDR2 reads SYDVKM.

The rearrangement uses TRBV5-4 and TRBJ1-6; TRBD1 agrees at 9 bases. The CDR3 runs 16 residues. CDR1 SGHNT and CDR2 YYREEE come from the germline V gene (reference sequence). Germline trimming cut 4 bases from V and 9 bases from J; bases unmatched to any gene: 11. The CDR3 DNA follows: TGTGCCAGCAGCAAGTTACAGGGGGCAAGGGGTTCACCCCTCCACTTT. Residues: CASSKLQGARGSPLHF.

The genes are TRBV25-1 and TRBJ1-4; D unclear. The CDR3 loop spans 12 amino acids. The V end was cut by 1 base, the J end by 7 bases, with 4 bases between. CDR1 MGHDK and CDR2 SYGVNS come from the germline V gene. The CDR3, as DNA: TGTGCCAGCAGTGAATTCGGTGAAAAACTGTTTTTT. It yields the protein CASSEFGEKLFF.

In nucleotides, the CDR3 is TGTGCCAGCAACAGATTTGTGAGCAATCAGCCCCAGCATTTT. Amino acids: CASNRFVSNQPQHF. The J gene is TRBJ1-5, the V gene TRBV2; no firm D call. The germline V and J ends were trimmed by 7 bases and 1 base, with 11 bases remaining between them. CDR3 length: 14 amino acids. CDR1 is SNHLY, CDR2 FYNNEI, per germline.

The V call is TRBV9, the J call TRBJ2-1; 10 nucleotides match TRBD2. This CDR3 region has 16 residues. CDR1 is SGDLS and CDR2 is YYNGEE in the germline V gene. Trimming cost V 4 bases and J 4 bases; bases outside gene matches: 8. The CDR3 nucleotides are TGTGCCAGCAGCTTCCCACTAGCGGGGAATTACAATGAGCAGTTCTTC. Translated, it gives CASSFPLAGNYNEQFF.

In this sample, this clone turned up a few times. This chain joins TRBV28 and TRBJ1-5; TRBD1 agrees at 9 bases. This CDR3 has 15 residues. The germline CDR1 and CDR2 sequences are MDHEN and SYDVKM. Trimming cost V 5 bases and J 3 bases; bases outside gene matches: 5. The CDR3: CASSPGDRDNQPQHF. The DNA for the CDR3 is TGTGCCAGCAGTCCAGGGGACAGGGACAATCAGCCCCAGCATTTT.

J is TRBJ1-5 and V is TRBV30; maybe TRBD1 (5 bases). Trimming pared 4 bases from V and 5 bases from J, leaving 24 bases between. The germline V gene has CDR1 GTSNPN and CDR2 SVGIG (reference sequence). The CDR3 length is 17 residues. Here the CDR3 reads CAWTAPGIPSRYQPQHF. In nucleotides, the CDR3 is TGTGCCTGGACTGCCCCAGGGATACCCTCCCGGTATCAGCCCCAGCATTTT.

This clone is a singleton in its sample. The chain links TRBV5-1 to TRBJ1-2, with 10 bases lining up with TRBD1. The CDR3 sequence is 14 residues long. Trimming at V came to 4 bases and at J to 2 bases, leaving 2 bases not matched to a gene. The germline V gene has CDR1 SGHRS and CDR2 YFSETQ. For the CDR3, the DNA is TGCGCCAGCAGCCAGGGACAGGGGAACTATGGCTACACCTTC. Protein: CASSQGQGNYGYTF.

V gene TRBV19 combines with J gene TRBJ1-5; 7 bases are a match to TRBD1. V dropped 5 bases and J dropped 4; count of bases not matched to a gene: 20. Germline-derived CDR1 and CDR2 are LNHDA and SQIVND (reference sequence). The CDR3 totals 19 residues. CDR3 loop: CASSPGQVGGLIGNQPQHF. CDR3 in DNA: TGTGCCAGTAGTCCCGGACAGGTGGGGGGCCTTATTGGAAATCAGCCCCAGCATTTT.

Comment on this clone: Other nucleotide sequences in the sample specify the same CDR3. The rearrangement uses TRBV5-1 and TRBJ1-2; 8 nucleotides align to TRBD1. The trim removed 0 bases at V and 4 bases at J, leaving 2 bases unmatched. Germline lookup yields CDR1 SGHRS and CDR2 YFSETQ. This CDR3 has 14 residues. This CDR3 is CASSLGGQGYGYTF. The CDR3 DNA sequence: TGCGCCAGCAGCTTGGGTGGACAGGGCTATGGCTACACCTTC. Combining the CDR3 with reference TRBV5-1 and TRBJ1-2 gives the whole variable domain KAGVTQTPRYLIKTRGQQVTLSCSPISGHRSVSWYQQTPGQGLQFLFEYFSETQRNKGNFPGRFSGRQFSNSRSEMNVSTLELGDSALYLCASSLGGQGYGYTFGSGTRLTVV.

The chain couples TRBV28 to TRBJ2-1; TRBD2 matches at 8 bases. Losses at the gene ends were 5 bases for V and 2 bases for J; bases not matched to a gene: 5. Germline V gives CDR1 MDHEN, CDR2 SYDVKM. This CDR3 contains 15 residues. CDR3 DNA sequence: TGTGCCAGCAGTCATCGGGGGGGTACCTACAATGAGCAGTTCTTC. Amino acid sequence: CASSHRGGTYNEQFF.

The CDR3 nucleotides read TGTGCCAGCAGCCAAGTTCTACATAGACTAGCGGGGGGGATACGTCAAGAGACCCAGTACTTC. Its translation is CASSQVLHRLAGGIRQETQYF. V and J are TRBV4-2 and TRBJ2-5; 14 bases map to TRBD2. The CDR3 covers 21 residues. Unmatched junction bases numbered 15, after V lost 1 base and J lost 2 bases. Germline values: CDR1 LGHNA, CDR2 YNFKEQ.

This rearrangement joins TRBV29-1 to TRBJ2-5, with a tentative D call TRBD2 (6 bases). Germline values: CDR1 SQVTM, CDR2 ANQGSEA. The V end was cut by 1 base, the J end by 2 bases, with 11 bases between. The length of the CDR3 is 14 residues. CDR3 in DNA: TGCAGCGTTGAAGGGGCCCGGGGGCAAGAGACCCAGTACTTC. It yields the protein CSVEGARGQETQYF.

CDR3 loop: CASSVRSVTNEKLFF. The CDR3 region has the DNA TGTGCCAGCAGTGTCCGGAGTGTAACTAATGAAAAACTGTTTTTT. The V call is TRBV28, the J call TRBJ1-4; D not certain. Per germline, CDR1 MDHEN and CDR2 SYDVKM. There are 15 residues in the CDR3. V lost 5 bases and J 1 base, leaving 11 bases between the germline ends.

In this sample, this clone turned up a few times. The chain joins TRBV5-1 to TRBJ1-1; 9 bases fit TRBD1. Germline CDR1 reads SGHRS; CDR2 reads YFSETQ. Germline trimming cut 7 bases from V and 0 bases from J; bases unmatched to any gene: 10. The CDR3 length is 16 residues. The CDR3: CASGVGDRVVNTEAFF. Written as DNA, the CDR3 is TGCGCCAGCGGAGTTGGGGACAGGGTCGTGAACACTGAAGCTTTCTTT. Looking up the rest from reference TRBV5-1 and TRBJ1-1 gives the full variable domain: KAGVTQTPRYLIKTRGQQVTLSCSPISGHRSVSWYQQTPGQGLQFLFEYFSETQRNKGNFPGRFSGRQFSNSRSEMNVSTLELGDSALYLCASGVGDRVVNTEAFFGQGTRLTVV.

V gene TRBV30 combines with J gene TRBJ1-1; 8 bases align to TRBD1. CDR3 size: 11 residues. Trimming took 1 base from V and 11 from J; bases not matched to a gene: 3. CDR1 GTSNPN and CDR2 SVGIG come from the germline V gene (reference sequence). The CDR3 DNA reads as TGTGCCTGGAGTGAGGACAGGGACGCTTTCTTT. Protein product: CAWSEDRDAFF. Together with reference TRBV30 and TRBJ1-1, the CDR3 gives the full variable domain: SQTIHQWPATLVQPVGSPLSLECTVEGTSNPNLYWYRQAAGRGLQLLFYSVGIGQISSEVPQNLSASRPQDRQFILSSKKLLLSDSGFYLCAWSEDRDAFFGQGTRLTVV.

The J gene is TRBJ1-1, the V gene TRBV5-1; D gene uncertain. There are 14 residues in the CDR3. Germline V gives CDR1 SGHRS, CDR2 YFSETQ. The V end was cut by 7 bases, the J end by 7 bases, with 20 bases between. This chain's CDR3 is CASSPDVGSIEAFF. The CDR3 DNA follows: TGCGCCAGCTCCCCGGACGTCGGGAGCATTGAAGCTTTCTTT.